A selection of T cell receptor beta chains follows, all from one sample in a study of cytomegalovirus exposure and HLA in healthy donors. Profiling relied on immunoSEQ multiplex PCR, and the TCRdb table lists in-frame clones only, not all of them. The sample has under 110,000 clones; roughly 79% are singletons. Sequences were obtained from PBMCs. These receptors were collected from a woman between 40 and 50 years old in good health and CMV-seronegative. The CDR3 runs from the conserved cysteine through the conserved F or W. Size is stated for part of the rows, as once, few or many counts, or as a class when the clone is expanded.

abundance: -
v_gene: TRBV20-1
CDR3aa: CRTGNSYEQYF

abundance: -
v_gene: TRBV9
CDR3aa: CASSVSGGGKETQYF

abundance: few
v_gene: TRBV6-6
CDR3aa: CASRERRGTGELFF

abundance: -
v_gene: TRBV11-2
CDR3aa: CASSFNPRDNEQFF

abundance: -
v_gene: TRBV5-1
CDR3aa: CASSLDGTTPYEQYF

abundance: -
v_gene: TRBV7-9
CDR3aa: CASSLGTVMVRGEAFF

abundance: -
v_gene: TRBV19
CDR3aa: CASSIPLSGRAPNEQFF

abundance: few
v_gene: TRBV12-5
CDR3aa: CASGLFGPYEQYF

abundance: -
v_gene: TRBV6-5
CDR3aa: CASSFTGDYGYTF

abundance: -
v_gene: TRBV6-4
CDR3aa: CASIKTGPGGETQYF

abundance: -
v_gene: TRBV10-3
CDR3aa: CAISGGQGGFGYTF

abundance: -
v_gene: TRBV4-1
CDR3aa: CASSQPGGPVTGELFF

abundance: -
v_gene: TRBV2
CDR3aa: CASKRTGNTGELFF

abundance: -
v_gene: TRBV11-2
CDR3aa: CASSLRENTEAFF

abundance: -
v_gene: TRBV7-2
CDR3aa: CASSMMTGGQYF

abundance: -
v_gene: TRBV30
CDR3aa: CAWSSRLVFSEQFF

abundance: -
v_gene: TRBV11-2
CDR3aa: CASSPRQAPNYEQYF

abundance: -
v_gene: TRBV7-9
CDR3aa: CSSSPDRLNYGYTF

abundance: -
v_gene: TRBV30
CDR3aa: CAWSPPGLGNEQYF

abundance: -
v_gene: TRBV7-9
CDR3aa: CSSSLGGAVTEAFF

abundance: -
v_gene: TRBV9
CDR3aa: CASSSGLAFEQFF

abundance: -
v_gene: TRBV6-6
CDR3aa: CASSPGSNQPQHF

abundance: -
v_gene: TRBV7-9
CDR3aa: CASSLMTGVSGELFF

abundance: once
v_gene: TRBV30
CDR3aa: CAWSKRTGTEAFF

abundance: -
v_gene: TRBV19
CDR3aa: CASTTGTGSGQPQHF

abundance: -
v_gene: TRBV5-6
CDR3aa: CASSFLGQGSYEQYF

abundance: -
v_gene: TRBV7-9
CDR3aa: CSSSLSEFTEAFF

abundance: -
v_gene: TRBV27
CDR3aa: CASSFYRAGANVLTF

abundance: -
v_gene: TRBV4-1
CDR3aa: CASSQDRGRMSSYEQYF

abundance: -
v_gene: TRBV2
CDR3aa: CASSFQFNEQFF

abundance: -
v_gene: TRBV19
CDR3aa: CASSIGWQVNTEAFF

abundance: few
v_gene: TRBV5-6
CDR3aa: CASSWTGEKLFF

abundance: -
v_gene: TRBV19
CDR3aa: CASSKKSGGEQFF

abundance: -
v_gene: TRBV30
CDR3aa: CAWASGTDTQYF

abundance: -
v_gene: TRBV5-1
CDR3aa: CASSLGRGYGYTF

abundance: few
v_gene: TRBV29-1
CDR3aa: CSAAALNTGELFF

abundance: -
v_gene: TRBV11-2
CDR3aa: CASSSGGIGGGEETQYF

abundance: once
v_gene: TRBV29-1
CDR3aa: CSVIIAGFQGVEQYF

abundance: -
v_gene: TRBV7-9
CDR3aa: CASSLGYSSYEQYF

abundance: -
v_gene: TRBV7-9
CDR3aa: CASRREGATEAFF

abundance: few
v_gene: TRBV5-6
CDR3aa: CASRRSKGWDNSPLHF

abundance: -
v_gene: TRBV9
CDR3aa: CASSVSGRGNEQFF

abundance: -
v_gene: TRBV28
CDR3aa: CASRAVTDTQYF

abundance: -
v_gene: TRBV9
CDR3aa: CASSVGTGGILYF

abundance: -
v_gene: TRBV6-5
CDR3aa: CASSFGGETQYF

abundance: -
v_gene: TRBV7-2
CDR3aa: CASSLDLSGISYNEQFF

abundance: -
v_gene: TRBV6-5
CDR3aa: CASSYGVSSYNSPLHF

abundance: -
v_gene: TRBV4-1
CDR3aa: CASSPRDSYEQYF

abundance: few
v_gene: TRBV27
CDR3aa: CASSLGPGQAKNIQYF

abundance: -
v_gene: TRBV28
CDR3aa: CASSLHRGDEQFF

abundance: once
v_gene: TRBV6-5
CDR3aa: CASSYSALGGNQPQHF

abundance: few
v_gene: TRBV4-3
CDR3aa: CASSQGGAANYGYTF

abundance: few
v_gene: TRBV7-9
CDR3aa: CASREDRGYTEAFF